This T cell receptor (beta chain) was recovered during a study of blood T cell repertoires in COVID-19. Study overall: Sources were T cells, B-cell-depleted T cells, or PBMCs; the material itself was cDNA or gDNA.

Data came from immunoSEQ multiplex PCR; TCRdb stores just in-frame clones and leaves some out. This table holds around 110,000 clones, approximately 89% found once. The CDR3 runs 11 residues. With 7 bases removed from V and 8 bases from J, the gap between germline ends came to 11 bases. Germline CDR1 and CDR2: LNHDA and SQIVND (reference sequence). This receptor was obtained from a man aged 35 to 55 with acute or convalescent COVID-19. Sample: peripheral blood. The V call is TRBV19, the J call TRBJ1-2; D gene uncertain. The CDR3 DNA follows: TGTGCCAGTAACGCCGGGTTAGGCTACACCTTC. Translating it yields CASNAGLGYTF.